One T cell receptor beta chain is described in this entry. TCRdb's table, derived via immunoSEQ multiplex PCR, lists solely in-frame clones and lacks some. Counted here are around 270,000 clones, around 90% occurring once; the ten biggest clones make up about 3.4%. The sample belongs to a study of blood T cell repertoires in COVID-19. Trimming left V 6 bases short and J 5 bases short, with 10 bases between. CDR3 length: 13 amino acids. The germline CDR1 and CDR2 sequences are MNHEY and SVGAGI. The clonotype comes from a woman in her thirties or forties who had been exposed to COVID-19. The sequenced sample consisted of PBMCs or T cells enriched from blood (not recorded which). This sequence joins TRBV6-5 and TRBJ2-2; tentative D call: TRBD1 (5 bases). The CDR3 reads CASRLGLTGELFF. CDR3 in DNA: TGTGCCAGCAGATTGGGGCTTACCGGGGAGCTGTTTTTT.